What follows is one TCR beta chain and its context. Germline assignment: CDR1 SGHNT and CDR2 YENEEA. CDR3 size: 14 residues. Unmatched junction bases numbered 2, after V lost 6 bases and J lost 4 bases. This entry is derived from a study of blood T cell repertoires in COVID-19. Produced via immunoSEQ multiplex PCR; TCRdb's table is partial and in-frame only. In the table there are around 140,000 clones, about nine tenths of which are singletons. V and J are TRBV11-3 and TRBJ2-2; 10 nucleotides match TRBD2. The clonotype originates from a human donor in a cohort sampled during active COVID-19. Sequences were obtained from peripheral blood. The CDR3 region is CASRRLAGTGELFF. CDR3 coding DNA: TGTGCCAGCAGAAGACTAGCGGGCACCGGGGAGCTGTTTTTT.